Following are 22 T cell receptor beta chains from one sample sequenced in a study of type 1 regulatory T cells. TCRdb reanalysed the reads using MiXCR and keeps one entry per CDR3 protein. Found here are over 55,000 distinct CDR3 sequences, approximately 64% of them singletons; the top ten hold 7.6%. These receptors are not linked to any known antigen. The sample was cultured T cells, either the whole culture or a sorted T cell fraction (not recorded which). Subset here: Tr1-enriched cell product generated in vitro against host alloantigens. The receptors were gathered from a human donor in good health.

The rearrangement uses TRBV6-2 or TRBV6-3 and TRBJ1-1; D gene unclear. V lost 4 bases to trimming and J lost 1 base, with 10 bases between them. CDR3 length equals 14 residues. Germline V lookup: CDR1 MNHEY, CDR2 SVGEGT. The CDR3 loop is CASSLTPGNTEAFF. CDR3 sequence (DNA): TGTGCCAGCAGTTTGACGCCAGGGAACACTGAAGCTTTCTTT.

This chain joins TRBV5-1 and TRBJ1-1, with no clear D. The CDR3 length is 15 residues. Germline V gives CDR1 SGHRS, CDR2 YFSETQ. The V end lost 2 bases, the J end lost 3 bases, and 14 bases lay between the germline ends. CDR3 in amino acids: CASSFGRAQDTEAFF. DNA of the CDR3: TGCGCCAGCAGCTTTGGTAGGGCTCAGGACACTGAAGCTTTCTTT.

The genes are TRBV4-1 and TRBJ2-1, with 7 bases lining up with TRBD2. The CDR3 runs 16 residues. The ends lost 7 bases at V and 2 bases at J; junction bases unmatched: 11. CDR1 is MGHRA, CDR2 YSYEKL, per germline. The CDR3 here is CASKGIGSGTYNEQFF. The DNA of the CDR3 is TGCGCCAGCAAAGGTATTGGGAGCGGGACCTACAATGAGCAGTTCTTC.

The CDR3 here is CASSLVSGGPQETQYF. The CDR3, as DNA: TGTGCCAGCAGCTTAGTCTCCGGGGGGCCCCAAGAGACCCAGTACTTC. V usage is TRBV7-2 and J usage is TRBJ2-5; possible D gene TRBD2, 7 bases. The V and J ends lost 1 base and 1 base respectively, with 13 bases between them. The CDR3 extends over 16 amino acids. Germline CDR1 and CDR2: SGHTA and FQGNSA.

The chain has TRBV3-1 and TRBJ1-1; possibly TRBD1 for D (5 bases). CDR3 length: 13 residues. The V end was cut by 5 bases, the J end by 7 bases, with 14 bases between. The germline V gene encodes CDR1 LGHDT and CDR2 YNNKEL (reference sequence). The CDR3 sequence: CASSLQLGVEAFF. The DNA for the CDR3 is TGTGCCAGCAGCTTACAGCTGGGGGTTGAAGCTTTCTTT. Full variable domain (rest looked up from reference TRBV3-1 and TRBJ1-1): DTAVSQTPKYLVTQMGNDKSIKCEQNLGHDTMYWYKQDSKKFLKIMFSYNNKELIINETVPNRFSPKSPDKAHLNLHINSLELGDSAVYFCASSLQLGVEAFFGQGTRLTVV.

This clonotype turned up a few times. The chain uses TRBV6-1 and TRBJ2-3; D gene ambiguous. V lost 7 bases and J 2 bases, leaving 10 bases between the germline ends. Germline V gene sequence: CDR1 MNHNS, CDR2 SASEGT. The CDR3 is made up of 13 amino acids. The CDR3 region is CASNQRDTDTQYF. The CDR3 DNA follows: TGTGCCAGCAACCAAAGAGACACAGATACGCAGTATTTT.

This chain links TRBV20-1 with TRBJ2-3; tentative D call: TRBD2 (6 bases). From germline, CDR1 is DFQATT and CDR2 SNEGSKA (reference sequence). V gave up 4 bases and J gave up 1 base, with 9 bases separating them. This CDR3 has 13 residues. CDR3 bases: TGCAGTGCTAACCCTAGCGGCACAGATACGCAGTATTTT. Its translation: CSANPSGTDTQYF.

The CDR3 protein is CASSLQGRGWSGANVLTF. For the CDR3, the DNA is TGTGCCAGCAGCTTACAGGGGAGGGGATGGTCTGGGGCCAACGTCCTGACTTTC. The chain combines TRBV7-2 with TRBJ2-6; D is possibly TRBD2 (7 bases). Trimming removed 2 bases at V and 1 base at J, with 15 bases between. CDR3 length: 18 residues. From germline, CDR1 is SGHTA and CDR2 FQGNSA.

CDR3 sequence (DNA): TGTGCCACCCGCGGGAGGGGACTCCTCAACACCGGGGAGCTGTTTTTT. This sequence encodes CATRGRGLLNTGELFF. The chain uses TRBV24-1 and TRBJ2-2; TRBD2 matches at 9 bases. With 9 bases clipped from V and 2 bases from J, the junction kept 9 bases outside the gene matches. This CDR3 contains 16 residues. CDR1 is KGHDR, CDR2 SFDVKD, per germline.

This clonotype was seen more than once but under ten times. The chain uses TRBV12-3 or TRBV12-4 and TRBJ2-1; 8 bases are a match to TRBD2. The CDR3 length is 15 residues. Unmatched junction bases numbered 10, after V lost 6 bases and J lost 6 bases. The CDR3 nucleotides are TGTGCCAGCAGCCTCGTCCCGGGACTAGGCAATGAGCAGTTCTTC. Amino acid sequence: CASSLVPGLGNEQFF.

The chain recombines TRBV7-2 with TRBJ2-7, with 8 bases matching TRBD2. V lost 2 bases, J lost 6 bases, and 9 bases stayed unmatched. This CDR3 spans 15 amino acids. CDR1 SGHTA and CDR2 FQGNSA come from the germline V gene. CDR3 in DNA: TGTGCCAGCAGCTTATTCGCGGGAGGTGGGTCCGAGCAGTACTTC. Its protein is CASSLFAGGGSEQYF. The complete variable domain, with remaining parts taken from reference TRBV7-2 and TRBJ2-7, reads GAGVSQSPSNKVTEKGKDVELRCDPISGHTALYWYRQSLGQGLEFLIYFQGNSAPDKSGLPSDRFSAERTGGSVSTLTIQRTQQEDSAVYLCASSLFAGGGSEQYFGPGTRLTVT.

The chain links TRBV12-3 or TRBV12-4 to TRBJ2-1; D is undetermined. V was clipped by 1 base and J by 7 bases, with 17 bases between them. This CDR3 comprises 16 residues. The chain's CDR3 is CASSLVVGLGLNEQFF. The CDR3 bases are TGTGCCAGCAGTTTAGTCGTGGGGTTGGGGTTGAATGAGCAGTTCTTC.

This rearrangement joins TRBV20-1 to TRBJ2-5, with D perhaps TRBD1 (5 bases). Trimming took off 3 bases at V and 5 bases at J, with 16 bases between the two ends. Germline V gene lookup returns CDR1 DFQATT and CDR2 SNEGSKA (reference sequence). The CDR3 sequence is 14 residues long. The CDR3 DNA follows: TGCAGTGCTAGTCGATCGCGTGGGGCGGAGACCCAGTACTTC. It codes for CSASRSRGAETQYF.

The table lists this clonotype with a few counts. The chain has TRBV27 and TRBJ2-7; perhaps TRBD2 as D (5 bases). V dropped 4 bases and J dropped 3 bases, with 10 bases sitting between them. The CDR3 is made up of 13 amino acids. CDR1 MNHEY and CDR2 SMNVEV come from the germline V gene (reference sequence). The CDR3 here is CASSWEPLYEQYF. CDR3 in DNA: TGTGCCAGCAGTTGGGAGCCCCTCTACGAGCAGTACTTC.

As to this clonotype: A read error may account for a junction end that differs from germline. V usage is TRBV11-3 and J usage is TRBJ2-3; the D is unclear. The CDR3 has 13 residues. Germline values: CDR1 SGHNT, CDR2 YENEEA. Here the CDR3 reads CTSSLSAFDTQYF. For the CDR3, the DNA is TGTACCAGCAGCCTCTCGGCCTTCGATACGCAGTATTTT.

This clonotype has ten or more counts. J is TRBJ2-7 and V is TRBV6-1; 11 positions agree with TRBD2. The V gene's germline CDR1 is MNHNS and CDR2 SASEGT. V lost 8 bases and J lost 2; bases outside the gene matches: 8. This CDR3 is built from 15 residues. The CDR3 is CASGNPGLAAYEQYF. The CDR3 DNA is TGTGCCAGCGGCAACCCGGGACTAGCGGCCTACGAGCAGTACTTC.

The chain combines TRBV3-1 with TRBJ1-1; 8 bases are a match to TRBD1. Germline CDR1 is LGHDT and CDR2 is YNNKEL (reference sequence). V dropped 2 bases and J dropped 0; count of bases not matched to a gene: 5. CDR3 length: 16 amino acids. CDR3 region: CASSQTRTGMNTEAFF. CDR3 DNA: TGTGCCAGCAGCCAAACACGGACAGGGATGAACACTGAAGCTTTCTTT.

V gene TRBV20-1 combines with J gene TRBJ2-3; D perhaps matches TRBD2 (6 bases). Between the trimmed V and J ends, which lost 7 bases and 8 bases, there was a span of 16 bases. The length of the CDR3 is 12 residues. CDR1 is DFQATT and CDR2 is SNEGSKA in the germline V gene (reference sequence). This CDR3 is CSVPREGLTQYF. Written as DNA, the CDR3 is TGCAGTGTGCCGCGGGAAGGTCTTACGCAGTATTTT.

The rearrangement links TRBV7-9 to TRBJ1-1, with D uncertain. Germline V CDR1 and CDR2: SEHNR, FQNEAQ (reference sequence). V lost 6 bases and J lost 5, with 4 bases in between. This CDR3 spans 10 amino acids. CDR3: CASRGTEAFF. As DNA, the CDR3 is TGTGCCAGCAGGGGAACTGAAGCTTTCTTT.

The V and J genes are TRBV19 and TRBJ2-5; D not resolved. Trimming left V 6 bases short and J 1 base short, with 12 bases between. Per the germline V gene, CDR1 is LNHDA and CDR2 is SQIVND (reference sequence). The CDR3 runs to 14 residues. In nucleotides, the CDR3 is TGTGCCAGTAGCCCAGGACCATCCCAAGAGACCCAGTACTTC. Translating gives CASSPGPSQETQYF.

V gene TRBV19 combines with J gene TRBJ2-2, with D possibly being TRBD1 (6 bases). CDR1 and CDR2 (germline): LNHDA, SQIVND (reference sequence). The CDR3 has 14 residues. The V end lost 6 bases, the J end lost 7 bases, and 15 bases lay between the germline ends. Here the CDR3 reads CASRTGSTSGELFF. Here the CDR3 DNA reads TGTGCCAGTAGAACAGGGTCTACGAGCGGGGAGCTGTTTTTT.

The chain has TRBV19 and TRBJ2-1; D assignment may be TRBD1 or TRBD2 (5 bases each). CDR1 is LNHDA, CDR2 SQIVND, per germline (reference sequence). The CDR3 consists of 12 residues. Trimming removed 5 bases at V and 12 bases at J, with 14 bases between. The DNA for the CDR3 is TGTGCCAGTAGTCAAGGCACTGGGGGGCAGTTCTTC. Amino acids: CASSQGTGGQFF.